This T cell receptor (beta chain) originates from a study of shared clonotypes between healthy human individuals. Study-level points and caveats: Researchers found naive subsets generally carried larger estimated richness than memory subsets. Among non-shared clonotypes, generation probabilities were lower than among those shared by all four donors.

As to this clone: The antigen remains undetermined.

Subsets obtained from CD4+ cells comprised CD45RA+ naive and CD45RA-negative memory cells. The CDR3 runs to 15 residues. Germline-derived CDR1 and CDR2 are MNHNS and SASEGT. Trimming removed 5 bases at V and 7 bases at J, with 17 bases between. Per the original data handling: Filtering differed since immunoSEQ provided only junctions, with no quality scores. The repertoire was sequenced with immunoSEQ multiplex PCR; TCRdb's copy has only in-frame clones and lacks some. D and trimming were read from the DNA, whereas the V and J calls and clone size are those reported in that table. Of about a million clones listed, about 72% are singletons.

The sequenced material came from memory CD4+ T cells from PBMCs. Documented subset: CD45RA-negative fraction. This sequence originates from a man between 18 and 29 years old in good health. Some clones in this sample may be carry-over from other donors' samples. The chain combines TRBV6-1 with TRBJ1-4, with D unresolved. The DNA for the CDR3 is TGTGCCAGCAGTTGGACCCAGGCGGGGAGTGAAAAACTGTTTTTT. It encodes CASSWTQAGSEKLFF.